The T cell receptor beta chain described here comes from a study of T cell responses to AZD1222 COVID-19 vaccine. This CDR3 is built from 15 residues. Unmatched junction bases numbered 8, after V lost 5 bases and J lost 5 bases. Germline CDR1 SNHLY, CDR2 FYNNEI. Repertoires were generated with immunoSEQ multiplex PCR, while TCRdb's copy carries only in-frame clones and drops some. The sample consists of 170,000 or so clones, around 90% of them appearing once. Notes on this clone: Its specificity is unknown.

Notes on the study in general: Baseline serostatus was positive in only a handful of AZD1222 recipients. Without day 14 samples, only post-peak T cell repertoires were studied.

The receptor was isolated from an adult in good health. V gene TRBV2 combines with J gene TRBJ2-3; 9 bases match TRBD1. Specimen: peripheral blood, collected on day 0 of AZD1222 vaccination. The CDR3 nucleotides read TGTGCCAGCAGTATGACAGGGGGTAATATAGATACGCAGTATTTT. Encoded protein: CASSMTGGNIDTQYF.